This passage covers 17 T cell receptor beta chains from one sample sequenced in a study of blood T cell repertoires in COVID-19. Clones were read by immunoSEQ multiplex PCR, and TCRdb kept only the in-frame ones, dropping some. The data show about 140,000 clones, around 89% seen once. The sequencing input was peripheral blood. These TCRs come from a man aged 60-69 years with active or convalescent COVID-19.

The rearrangement links TRBV5-5 to TRBJ1-4; TRBD1 matches 11 bases. J lost 0 bases, V lost 4 bases, and 2 bases had no gene match. Germline CDR1 and CDR2: SGHKS and YYEKEE (reference sequence). The CDR3 contains 16 residues. In DNA, the CDR3 is TGTGCCAGCAGCACGGGACAGGGGGCAACTAATGAAAAACTGTTTTTT. Amino acids: CASSTGQGATNEKLFF.

The genes are TRBV7-2 and TRBJ2-3, with D possibly matching TRBD2 (6 bases). Germline V gene sequence: CDR1 SGHTA, CDR2 FQGNSA. V lost 2 bases and J 6 bases, leaving 18 bases between the germline ends. The CDR3 totals 16 residues. Here the CDR3 reads CASSLFAGSNRDTQYF. The CDR3 nucleotides read TGTGCCAGCAGCTTATTTGCGGGATCAAACCGGGATACGCAGTATTTT.

The genes are TRBV28 and TRBJ1-4, with D unresolved. Germline V gene lookup returns CDR1 MDHEN and CDR2 SYDVKM. Trimming cost V 5 bases and J 4 bases, with 11 bases left between them. CDR3 length equals 14 residues. The CDR3, as DNA: TGTGCCAGCAGTCCGGGAGCTTTTAATGAAAAACTGTTTTTT. Translated: CASSPGAFNEKLFF.

The V gene is TRBV7-2, the J gene TRBJ2-1; 9 positions match TRBD2. CDR3 length: 15 amino acids. The trim removed 3 bases at V and 5 bases at J, leaving 5 bases unmatched. The germline CDR1 and CDR2 sequences are SGHTA and FQGNSA. The CDR3 nucleotides are TGTGCCAGCAGCTTTTTGCGGGGGGGCAACAATGAGCAGTTCTTC. Amino acids: CASSFLRGGNNEQFF.

The chain joins TRBV5-1 to TRBJ2-3, with 9 bases matching TRBD1. From germline, CDR1 is SGHRS and CDR2 YFSETQ. J was trimmed by 0 bases and V by 4 bases; bases with no gene match: 3. The CDR3 totals 15 residues. As DNA, the CDR3 is TGCGCCAGCAGCCATGGACAGGGGAGCACAGATACGCAGTATTTT. This codes for CASSHGQGSTDTQYF.

This clone was observed once. The V gene is TRBV5-1, the J gene TRBJ1-1; possibly TRBD1 for D (5 bases). Germline V CDR1 and CDR2: SGHRS, YFSETQ. Trimming stripped 4 bases from V and 0 bases from J, with 13 bases between. The CDR3 consists of 15 residues. The CDR3 is CASSPGDGMNTEAFF. In DNA, the CDR3 is TGCGCCAGCAGCCCGGGGGACGGAATGAACACTGAAGCTTTCTTT.

This clone was counted a single time. The chain combines TRBV18 with TRBJ2-5; D is unclear. Germline V gene sequence: CDR1 KGHSH, CDR2 LQKENI. V was pared by 3 bases and J by 2 bases, with 4 bases between. The CDR3 loop spans 12 amino acids. CDR3 nucleotides: TGTGCCAGCTCACCCCAACAAGAGACCCAGTACTTC. This codes for CASSPQQETQYF.

This clone was counted only a few times. This chain links TRBV11-2 with TRBJ2-1, with no clear D. The germline V gene encodes CDR1 SGHAT and CDR2 FQNNGV. Trimming left V 1 base short and J 10 bases short, with 11 bases between. CDR3 size: 13 residues. The CDR3 region has the DNA TGTGCCAGCAGCTTAGTTGAGCCCGCGGAGCAGTTCTTC. Protein sequence: CASSLVEPAEQFF.

This chain connects TRBV5-1 to TRBJ1-1, with D maybe TRBD1 (5 bases). The CDR3 extends over 12 amino acids. V was cut by 6 bases and J by 5 bases, with 11 bases left in between. Germline V gene sequence: CDR1 SGHRS, CDR2 YFSETQ. CDR3 sequence: CASNWGVTEAFF. In DNA, the CDR3 is TGCGCCAGCAATTGGGGGGTTACTGAAGCTTTCTTT.

The chain is built from TRBV3-1 (or the pseudogene TRBV3-2) and TRBJ1-5; 7 bases are a match to TRBD1. The CDR3 has 15 amino acids. The V gene end was trimmed by 4 bases and the J gene end by 5 bases; junction bases not matched to a gene: 8. Looked up from germline, CDR1 is LGHDT and CDR2 is YNNKEL (reference sequence). CDR3 sequence: CASSRSDRADQPQHF. The CDR3 nucleotides read TGTGCCAGCAGCCGATCTGACAGGGCGGATCAGCCCCAGCATTTT.

The CDR3 sequence: CASSLPGLEKLFF. The CDR3 DNA is TGCGCCAGCAGCTTGCCAGGTTTGGAAAAACTGTTTTTT. The J gene is TRBJ1-4, the V gene TRBV5-1, with D unresolved. Germline CDR1 is SGHRS and CDR2 is YFSETQ. V was pared by 1 base and J by 8 bases, with 9 bases between. The CDR3 is 13 residues long.

The V and J genes are TRBV7-6 and TRBJ2-7, with D perhaps TRBD2 (6 bases). CDR3 length equals 14 residues. V was shortened by 1 base and J by 2 bases, with 9 bases between the two germline ends. Germline V CDR1 and CDR2: SGHVS, FNYEAQ. The CDR3 coding sequence is TGTGCCAGCAGCTTAGAACGGGGGACCTACGAGCAGTACTTC. Translation gives CASSLERGTYEQYF.

The chain has TRBV6-5 and TRBJ1-1, with TRBD1 identical over 7 bases. J gave up 6 bases and V 7 bases, and 8 bases lay outside the gene matches. From germline, CDR1 is MNHEY and CDR2 SVGAGI. The CDR3 sequence is 13 residues long. The chain's CDR3 is CASTLGQYAEAFF. The CDR3 coding sequence is TGTGCCAGCACCTTGGGACAGTACGCTGAAGCTTTCTTT.

The chain is built from TRBV5-1 and TRBJ1-2; D is undetermined. The CDR3 is 13 amino acids. Per germline, CDR1 SGHRS and CDR2 YFSETQ. The V and J ends lost 0 bases and 6 bases respectively, with 9 bases between them. Here the CDR3 reads CASSLGGVDGYTF. CDR3 DNA sequence: TGCGCCAGCAGCTTGGGAGGCGTCGATGGCTACACCTTC.

The chain combines TRBV4-3 with TRBJ2-5; 7 nucleotides agree with TRBD1. This CDR3 region has 15 residues. V dropped 0 bases and J dropped 4; count of bases not matched to a gene: 5. Germline lookup yields CDR1 LGHNA and CDR2 YSLEER. The CDR3 sequence is CASSQDTGVRETQYF. The CDR3 coding sequence is TGCGCCAGCAGCCAAGACACAGGGGTTCGAGAGACCCAGTACTTC.

This chain connects TRBV4-3 to TRBJ1-2; D gene uncertain. Trimming removed 3 bases at V and 4 bases at J, with 12 bases between. The length of the CDR3 is 14 residues. CDR1 and CDR2 (germline): LGHNA, YSLEER. The CDR3, as DNA: TGCGCCAGCAGCCATGAAGGAGCGGTCTATGGCTACACCTTC. Its translation is CASSHEGAVYGYTF.

The J gene is TRBJ2-5, the V gene TRBV12-3 or TRBV12-4; 9 bases map to TRBD2. Losses at the gene ends were 5 bases for V and 5 bases for J; bases not matched to a gene: 3. The CDR3 contains 13 residues. The CDR3 loop reads CASSRSGSETQYF. The CDR3 DNA is TGTGCCAGCAGTCGTAGCGGGAGTGAGACCCAGTACTTC.